This T cell receptor beta chain originates from a study of shared clonotypes between healthy human individuals. The table came from immunoSEQ multiplex PCR; TCRdb's copy has only in-frame clones and leaves some out. Among nearly 2 million clones, about 95% were seen once, and the ten largest hold under 1.5%. CD8 cells regarded as naive lacked CD45RO, were positively chosen for CCR7, and omitted terminally differentiated effector memory CD45RA+ cells. Germline CDR1 and CDR2: MGHRA and YSYEKL. This CDR3 comprises 13 residues. The V end was cut by 3 bases, the J end by 7 bases, with 13 bases between. The chain uses TRBV4-1 and TRBJ2-7; D might be TRBD1 (6 bases). Material: naive CD8+ T cells sorted from blood. The TCR comes from a young man in good health. Here the CDR3 reads CASSHGRGIEQYF. DNA of the CDR3: TGCGCCAGCAGCCACGGAAGGGGGATTGAGCAGTACTTC.